This T cell receptor (beta chain) was identified in a study of blood T cell repertoires in COVID-19. On the study more broadly: T cells, B-cell-depleted T cells, or PBMCs supplied cDNA or gDNA.

This table comes from immunoSEQ multiplex PCR, and its TCRdb copy is limited to in-frame clones, with some not included. The sample records about 120,000 clones, approximately 82% being singletons. The germline V and J ends were trimmed by 4 bases and 0 bases, with 11 bases remaining between them. CDR3 size: 14 residues. Germline loops: CDR1 SGHDT, CDR2 YYEEEE. This clone was recorded only once. The clonotype originates from a man between 65 and 79 years old with active or convalescent COVID-19. The sequenced sample was peripheral blood. The chain has TRBV5-6 and TRBJ2-7; a weak D match, TRBD2 (6 bases). CDR3 sequence reads: CASSAWGDSYEQYF. CDR3 in DNA: TGTGCCAGCAGCGCTTGGGGGGACTCCTACGAGCAGTACTTC. Looking up the rest from reference TRBV5-6 and TRBJ2-7 gives the full variable domain: DAGVTQSPTHLIKTRGQQVTLRCSPKSGHDTVSWYQQALGQGPQFIFQYYEEEERQRGNFPDRFSGHQFPNYSSELNVNALLLGDSALYLCASSAWGDSYEQYFGPGTRLTVT.